This T cell receptor (beta chain) was sequenced for a study of T cells in Graves' hyperthyroidism and ophthalmopathy. Researchers took RNA transcripts and amplified the TCR beta CDR3 regions from them. First-round RT-PCR with HTBI primers amplified the TCR CDR3 region. TCRdb used MiXCR to reprocess the multiplex PCR reads, holding one entry per CDR3 protein. This table holds 700,000 to 950,000 distinct CDR3 sequences, 30% to 40% found once. Germline lookup yields CDR1 DFQATT and CDR2 SNEGSKA (reference sequence). V dropped 0 bases and J dropped 10 bases, with 15 bases sitting between them. The CDR3 consists of 13 residues. Patients were excluded for uncontrolled infection, other autoimmune disease, pregnancy or lactation. Fresh peripheral blood, under 11 ml, yielded the PBMCs. Study-level findings and limits: A median 6.5 months before onset, the model predicted ophthalmopathy. Blood also showed most of the thyroid clonotypes that were expanded above 0.001.

This clonotype was recorded many times. Its antigen is unknown. Sequencing used blood. The V gene is TRBV20-1, the J gene TRBJ1-2; no reliable D call. The source of this sequence is a woman in her thirties or forties with Graves' hyperthyroidism. The CDR3 region has the DNA TGCAGTGCTAGAGATCGAAAGTTGCAACACTACACCTTC. This codes for CSARDRKLQHYTF.